This TCR beta chain originates from a study of cytomegalovirus exposure and HLA in healthy donors. General observations from the study: Analyses of presence and absence presupposed an approximately uniform sequencing depth across donors. Data from an earlier analysis indicated that most TCR beta V segments were productive either about 87% or about 30% of the time.

The V and J ends lost 3 bases and 6 bases, in that order; junction bases with no gene match: 5. The CDR3 spans 15 residues. The germline gives CDR1 MRHNA, CDR2 SNTAGT. Both 60 Vbeta primers and 13 Jbeta primers went into the PCR. Using immunoSEQ multiplex PCR, the repertoire was profiled, and TCRdb retains in-frame clones only, with some absent. The data hold 110,000 to 150,000 clones, with 70% to 75% observed a single time. This clone has a handful of counts. The target antigen is unknown. The receptor was isolated from a human donor in good health. Sequencing was carried out using PBMCs. V gene TRBV6-4 combines with J gene TRBJ2-1; TRBD2 matches 10 bases. CDR3 amino acids: CASSESSGRFNEQFF. CDR3 sequence (DNA): TGTGCCAGCAGTGAAAGTAGCGGGAGGTTCAATGAGCAGTTCTTC.